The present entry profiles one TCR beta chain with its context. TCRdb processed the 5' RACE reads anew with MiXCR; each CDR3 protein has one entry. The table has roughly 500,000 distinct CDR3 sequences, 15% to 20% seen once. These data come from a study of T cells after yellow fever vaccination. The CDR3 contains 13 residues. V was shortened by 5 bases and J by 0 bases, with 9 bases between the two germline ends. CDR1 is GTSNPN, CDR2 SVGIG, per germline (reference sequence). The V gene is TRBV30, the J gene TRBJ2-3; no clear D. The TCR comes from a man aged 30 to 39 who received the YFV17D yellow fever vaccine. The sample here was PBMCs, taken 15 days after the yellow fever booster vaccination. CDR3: CAWAGTSTDTQYF. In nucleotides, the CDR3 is TGTGCCTGGGCCGGTACTAGCACAGATACGCAGTATTTT.